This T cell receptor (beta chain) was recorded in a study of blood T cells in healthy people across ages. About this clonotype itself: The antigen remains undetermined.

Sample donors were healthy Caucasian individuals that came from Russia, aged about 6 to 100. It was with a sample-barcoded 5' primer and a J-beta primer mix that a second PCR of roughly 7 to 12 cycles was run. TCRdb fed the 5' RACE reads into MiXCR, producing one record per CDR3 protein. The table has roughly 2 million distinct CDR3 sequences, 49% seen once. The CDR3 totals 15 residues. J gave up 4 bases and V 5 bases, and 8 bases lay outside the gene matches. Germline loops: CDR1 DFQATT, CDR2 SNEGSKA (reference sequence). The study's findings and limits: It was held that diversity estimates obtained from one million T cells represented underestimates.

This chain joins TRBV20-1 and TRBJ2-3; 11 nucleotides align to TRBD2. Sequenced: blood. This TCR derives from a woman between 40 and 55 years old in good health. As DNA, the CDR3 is TGCAGTGCTTATAGCGGGGGGGCCGTGTCAGATACGCAGTATTTT. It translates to CSAYSGGAVSDTQYF.